The 5 T cell receptor beta chains reported below all come from one sample, sequenced in a study of cytomegalovirus exposure and HLA in healthy donors (dated by TCRdb to between 2016 and 2019). Receptor libraries were prepared by the immunoSEQ multiplex PCR assay. For the multiplex PCR, a mixture combining 60 forward primers for TCR Vbeta segments and 13 reverse primers for TCR Jbeta segments was used. The table was pulled from immuneACCESS by TCRdb, which kept in-frame rearrangements only. Such tables lose some clones; where checked, under half of the loss comes from unresolved V genes, and the rest has no known cause. The sample yields under 200,000 clones; about four fifths were counted once. The ten largest clones add up to about 1.7% of the sample. Input material: PBMCs. These TCRs come from a woman younger than 30 in good health and CMV-seronegative.

The chain employs TRBV7-8 and TRBJ2-7, with 8 positions matching TRBD1. The germline CDR1 and CDR2 sequences are SGHVS and FQNEAQ. The CDR3 length is 15 residues. J gave up 6 bases and V 6 bases, and 13 bases lay outside the gene matches. In DNA form, the CDR3 reads TGTGCCAGCAGACGATCCGGGACAGGTATGCGCGAGCAGTACTTC. Its translation is CASRRSGTGMREQYF.

The chain joins TRBV7-2 to TRBJ1-3, with TRBD1 identical over 8 bases. The CDR3 is 15 residues long. Germline loops: CDR1 SGHTA, CDR2 FQGNSA. The J segment lost 9 bases and the V segment lost 4 bases, leaving 11 bases of the junction unmatched. This CDR3 is CASSSGQVGPSTIYF. As DNA, the CDR3 is TGTGCCAGCAGCTCGGGACAGGTGGGACCCAGCACCATATATTTT.

CDR3 residues: CASSLVGTDEKLFF. For the CDR3, the DNA is TGTGCCAGCAGCTTGGTTGGGACAGATGAAAAACTGTTTTTT. The chain joins TRBV5-8 to TRBJ1-4; 7 bases fit TRBD1. The CDR3 has 14 residues. The junction had 2 bases not matched to a gene; V was cut back by 0 bases and J by 6 bases. CDR1 is SGHTS and CDR2 is YDEGEE in the germline V gene.

J is TRBJ2-7 and V is TRBV2, with TRBD1 as a possible D gene (6 bases). CDR1 SNHLY and CDR2 FYNNEI come from the germline V gene. V was pared by 4 bases and J by 2 bases, with 12 bases between. This CDR3 spans 14 amino acids. CDR3 loop: CASSAQGSAYEQYF. The CDR3 DNA reads as TGTGCCAGCAGTGCACAGGGAAGTGCCTACGAGCAGTACTTC.

This clone showed up just a few times. V usage is TRBV19 and J usage is TRBJ2-7, with D tentatively TRBD2 (6 bases). The CDR3 is 16 amino acids. Trimming took 3 bases from V and 0 from J, leaving 15 bases between them. Germline CDR1 and CDR2: LNHDA and SQIVND (reference sequence). As DNA, the CDR3 is TGTGCCAGTAGTATTCGGTCTGGCGGGGCCTCCTACGAGCAGTACTTC. This encodes CASSIRSGGASYEQYF. Full variable domain (rest looked up from reference TRBV19 and TRBJ2-7): DGGITQSPKYLFRKEGQNVTLSCEQNLNHDAMYWYRQDPGQGLRLIYYSQIVNDFQKGDIAEGYSVSREKKESFPLTVTSAQKNPTAFYLCASSIRSGGASYEQYFGPGTRLTVT.